The T cell receptor beta chain under discussion was sequenced for a study of blood T cell repertoires in COVID-19. Overall study context: COVID-19 samples collected from the United States, Italy and Spain covered acute and convalescent phases. Sample material is recorded as cDNA or gDNA derived from T cells, B-cell-depleted T cells, or PBMCs.

In the original processing: It was from reference gene primer amplification that nucleated cell counts were estimated. Produced via immunoSEQ multiplex PCR; TCRdb's table is partial and in-frame only. V and J calls and clone size are those listed in that table; D and trimming were worked out from the DNA. The profile shows tens of thousands of clones, roughly 87% of them singletons. The CDR3 loop spans 16 amino acids. Germline CDR1 LGHNA, CDR2 YSLEER. With V trimmed by 0 bases and J by 2 bases, 1 base remained unmatched. The rearrangement joins TRBV4-3 to TRBJ2-1; TRBD2 matches 10 bases. Material: peripheral blood. The receptor was isolated from an elderly man with acute or convalescent COVID-19. DNA of the CDR3: TGCGCCAGCAGCCAAGAGGGACTAGCGACCTACAATGAGCAGTTCTTC. Translation: CASSQEGLATYNEQFF.